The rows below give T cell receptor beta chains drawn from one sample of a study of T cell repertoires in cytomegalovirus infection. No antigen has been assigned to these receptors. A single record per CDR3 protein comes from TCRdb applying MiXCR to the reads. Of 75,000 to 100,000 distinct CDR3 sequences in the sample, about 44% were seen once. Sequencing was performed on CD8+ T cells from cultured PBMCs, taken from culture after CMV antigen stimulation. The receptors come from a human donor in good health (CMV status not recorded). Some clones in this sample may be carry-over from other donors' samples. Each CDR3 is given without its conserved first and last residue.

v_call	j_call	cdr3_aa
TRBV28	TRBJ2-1	ASSPLDRGVDNEQF
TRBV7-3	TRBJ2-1	ASSAFRDNEQF
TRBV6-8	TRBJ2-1	ASSQLAGAYNEQF
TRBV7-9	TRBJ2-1	ASSLVGREFVEEQF
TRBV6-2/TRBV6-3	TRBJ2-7	ASSYPPPEQY
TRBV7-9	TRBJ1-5	ASSFLDQPQH
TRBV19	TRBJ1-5	ASRMDREGNQPQH
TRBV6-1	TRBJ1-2	ASSEVQPTGYT
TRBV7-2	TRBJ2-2	ASSLVRTENTGELF
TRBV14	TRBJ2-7	ASSQETGGYSYEQY
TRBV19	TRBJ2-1	SSARNLYNEQF
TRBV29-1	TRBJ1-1	SGLETPNTEAF
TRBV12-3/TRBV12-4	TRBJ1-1	ASSHGGGTEAF
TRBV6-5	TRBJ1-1	ASSYSAQGVFTEAF
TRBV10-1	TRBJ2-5	ASSEDQATQETQY
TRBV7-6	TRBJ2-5	ASSSYRAAETQY
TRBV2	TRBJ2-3	ASRGSDRSQY
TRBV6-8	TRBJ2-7	ASSHGHERYEQY
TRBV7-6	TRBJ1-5	ASSAPDTPQH
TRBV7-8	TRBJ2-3	ASSLGTSGLSTDTQY
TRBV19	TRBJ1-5	ASSIEGARDQPQH
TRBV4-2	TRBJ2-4	ASSQVAWAKNIQY
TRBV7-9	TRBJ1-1	ASSSAGTLNTEAF
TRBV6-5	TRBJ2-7	ASSYSERPYEQY
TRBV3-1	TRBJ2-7	ASSQLRDPNYEQY
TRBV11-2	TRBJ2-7	ASSSLRGGPYYEQY
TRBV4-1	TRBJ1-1	ASSQALSNTEAF
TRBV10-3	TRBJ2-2	AISESTVTENTGELF
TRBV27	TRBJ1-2	ASSRPGEGGYT
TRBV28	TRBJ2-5	ASRQGLKETQY
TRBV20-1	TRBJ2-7	SARDRARASDEQY
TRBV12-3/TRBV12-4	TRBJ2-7	ASSLVQGAYEQY
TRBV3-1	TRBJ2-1	ASSQEDWGFRNEQF
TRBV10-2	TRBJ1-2	ATLGVTNYGYT
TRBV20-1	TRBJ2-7	SARDPLSGTTLYEQY
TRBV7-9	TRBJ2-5	ASSLGTHGRETQY
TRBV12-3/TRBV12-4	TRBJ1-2	ASSLAGGQGADYGYT
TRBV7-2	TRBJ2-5	ASSHQGEGLEETQY
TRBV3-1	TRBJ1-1	ASSKGGKPEAF
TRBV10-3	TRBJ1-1	AISEETPNTEAF
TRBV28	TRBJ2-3	ASSLLRDRDTQY
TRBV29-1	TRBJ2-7	SVVSTGKYEQY
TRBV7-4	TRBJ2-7	ASSFSEQY
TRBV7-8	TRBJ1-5	ASSLSGDWQPQH
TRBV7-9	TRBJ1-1	ASSLLTGWTEAF
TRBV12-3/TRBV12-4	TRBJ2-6	ASSLDVSGANVLT
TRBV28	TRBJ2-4	ASSLRRGGKEHQY
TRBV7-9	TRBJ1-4	ASSLAVMGTNEKLF
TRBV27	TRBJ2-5	ASSLGRQGGIQETQY
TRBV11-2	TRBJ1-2	ASSPPGVKDYGYT
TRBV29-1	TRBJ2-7	SVRGLASATYEQY
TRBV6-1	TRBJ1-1	ASIDTGTEAF
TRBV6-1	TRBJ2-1	ASSHQSAAGNEQF
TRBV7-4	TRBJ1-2	ASSLGPAGYT
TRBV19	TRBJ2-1	ASSIGGRGNEQF
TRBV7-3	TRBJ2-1	ASSFRSGSSYNEQF
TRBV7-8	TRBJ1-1	ASSLVGRISNTEAF
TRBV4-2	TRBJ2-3	ASSQRTGPDTQY